This T cell receptor (beta chain) was sequenced during a study of CD8+ T cells in alopecia areata. General study findings and limits: Affected scalp, especially in alopecia totalis/universalis, had a higher clonality than normal scalp did. Scalp and blood samples kept many expanded lesional clones throughout tofacitinib.

Described treatment: oral pan-JAK inhibitor, 5-10 mg twice daily. There are 11 residues in the CDR3. Germline V gene data show CDR1 as SQVTM and CDR2 as ANQGSEA. Trimming pared 5 bases from V and 2 bases from J, leaving 4 bases between. In regard to this clone: The target antigen is unknown.

Extracted RNA was reverse transcribed into cDNA, the sequencing template. The repertoire was sequenced with immunoSEQ multiplex PCR; TCRdb's copy has only in-frame clones and lacks some. The sample has about 250,000 clones, 60% seen once. Sequencing used CD4+ T cells sorted from blood, obtained at week 52, from a patient treated with tofacitinib. The rearrangement joins TRBV29-1 to TRBJ1-3; D gene ambiguous. The origin of this receptor is a human donor with alopecia areata. CDR3: CSVTAGNTIYF. CDR3 bases: TGCAGCGTTACAGCTGGAAACACCATATATTTT.